The rows below give T cell receptor beta chains drawn from one sample of a study of CD8+ T cells in alopecia areata. The protocol was immunoSEQ multiplex PCR, while the TCRdb copy is restricted to in-frame clones and leaves out a portion. Here the sample spans some 110,000 clones, roughly 68% being singletons. Sequenced: CD4+ T cells sorted from blood. The receptors stem from a human donor in good health. The CDR3 runs from the conserved cysteine through the conserved F or W. A D gene is named only where the DNA matches it firmly. For some rows the clone size is stated as once, few or many, or as a class when expanded; others skip it.

d_call	clone_size	j_call	v_call	cdr3_aa	cdr3_nt
TRBD2	few	TRBJ2-3	TRBV19	CASRSGGNTDTQYF	TGTGCCAGTAGGAGCGGGGGAAACACAGATACGCAGTATTTT
NA	NA	TRBJ1-2	TRBV18	CASRRDYGYTF	TGTGCCAGTAGACGGGACTATGGCTACACCTTC
NA	NA	TRBJ2-4	TRBV15	CATSRDLGAGPLNIQYF	TGTGCCACCAGCAGAGATCTGGGAGCGGGCCCTCTAAACATTCAGTACTTC
NA	few	TRBJ1-6	TRBV29-1	CSAREGYNSPLHF	TGCAGCGCCCGCGAAGGGTATAATTCACCCCTCCACTTT
TRBD1	NA	TRBJ2-3	TRBV7-2	CASSLGGVSSTDTQYF	TGTGCCAGCAGCCTAGGGGGCGTCAGTAGCACAGATACGCAGTATTTT
TRBD1	NA	TRBJ2-6	TRBV7-2	CASSPRQGVLTGANVLTF	TGTGCCAGCAGCCCACGACAGGGCGTGCTCACTGGGGCCAACGTCCTGACTTTC
NA	NA	TRBJ1-4	TRBV4-1	CASHPQGATNEKLFF	TGCGCCAGCCACCCCCAAGGGGCAACTAATGAAAAACTGTTTTTT
NA	NA	TRBJ1-6	TRBV5-1	CASSFDSLNSPLHF	TGCGCCAGCAGCTTTGACAGCCTTAATTCACCCCTCCACTTT
TRBD2	NA	TRBJ2-7	TRBV25-1	CASALGTSGYEQYF	TGTGCCAGCGCCCTCGGGACTAGCGGCTACGAGCAGTACTTC
NA	NA	TRBJ1-2	TRBV7-9	CASSLEFYGYTF	TGTGCCAGCAGCTTGGAATTCTATGGCTACACCTTC
NA	NA	TRBJ2-2	TRBV10-3	CASRGESTGELFF	TGTGCCTCCCGCGGGGAATCCACCGGGGAGCTGTTTTTT
NA	NA	TRBJ2-5	TRBV5-1	CASSLGQTQETQYF	TGCGCCAGCAGCTTGGGGCAGACCCAAGAGACCCAGTACTTC
TRBD2	NA	TRBJ2-5	TRBV15	CATSRDRSGGTETQYF	TGTGCCACCAGCAGAGATCGTAGCGGGGGAACTGAGACCCAGTACTTC
NA	once	TRBJ2-5	TRBV5-1	CASSPDRETQYF	TGCGCCAGCAGCCCGGACCGAGAGACCCAGTACTTC
TRBD2	NA	TRBJ2-1	TRBV7-2	CASSLASASGGTQFF	TGTGCCAGCAGCTTAGCGTCGGCTAGCGGGGGTACGCAGTTCTTC
NA	few	TRBJ1-2	TRBV29-1	CSVEPAGVAYGYTF	TGCAGCGTTGAACCGGCAGGGGTTGCGTATGGCTACACCTTC
NA	few	TRBJ2-1	TRBV29-1	CSKTVYNEQFF	TGCAGCAAAACCGTCTACAATGAGCAGTTCTTC
TRBD1	NA	TRBJ1-2	TRBV27	CASSPPPDRGFGYTF	TGTGCCAGCAGTCCGCCCCCCGACAGGGGGTTCGGCTACACCTTC
NA	NA	TRBJ1-1	TRBV29-1	CSVARLDTEAFF	TGCAGCGTTGCGAGGTTGGACACTGAAGCTTTCTTT
TRBD1	NA	TRBJ1-4	TRBV29-1	CSAADRGLEKLFF	TGCAGCGCTGCGGACAGGGGGCTTGAAAAACTGTTTTTT
NA	few	TRBJ2-5	TRBV5-6	CASSLDQQETQYF	TGTGCCAGCAGCTTGGATCAGCAAGAGACCCAGTACTTC
NA	few	TRBJ2-2	TRBV5-1	CASSLVGRANTGELFF	TGCGCCAGCAGCTTGGTGGGGCGGGCGAACACCGGGGAGCTGTTTTTT
NA	NA	TRBJ1-5	TRBV10-3	CAISRASTDQPQHF	TGTGCCATCAGCCGGGCCTCGACGGATCAGCCCCAGCATTTT
TRBD1	NA	TRBJ1-6	TRBV4-1	CASSQVRDRPHF	TGCGCCAGCAGCCAAGTTAGGGACAGGCCTCACTTT
NA	NA	TRBJ1-1	TRBV29-1	CSVEFAFF	TGCAGCGTTGAATTCGCTTTCTTT
TRBD1	few	TRBJ1-1	TRBV30	CAWSKGQHTEAFF	TGTGCCTGGAGTAAGGGACAGCACACTGAAGCTTTCTTT
NA	few	TRBJ2-3	TRBV7-2	CASSLGGTGATDTQYF	TGTGCCAGCAGCTTAGGAGGGACTGGTGCTACAGATACGCAGTATTTT
NA	NA	TRBJ1-2	TRBV29-1	CSAPGRDLGGYTF	TGCAGCGCCCCAGGCAGGGACCTGGGGGGCTACACCTTC
TRBD1	NA	TRBJ2-5	TRBV30	CAWMGQEETQYF	TGTGCCTGGATGGGACAGGAGGAGACCCAGTACTTC
NA	NA	TRBJ2-5	TRBV29-1	CSVVKDVPETQYF	TGCAGCGTTGTGAAGGACGTCCCAGAGACCCAGTACTTC